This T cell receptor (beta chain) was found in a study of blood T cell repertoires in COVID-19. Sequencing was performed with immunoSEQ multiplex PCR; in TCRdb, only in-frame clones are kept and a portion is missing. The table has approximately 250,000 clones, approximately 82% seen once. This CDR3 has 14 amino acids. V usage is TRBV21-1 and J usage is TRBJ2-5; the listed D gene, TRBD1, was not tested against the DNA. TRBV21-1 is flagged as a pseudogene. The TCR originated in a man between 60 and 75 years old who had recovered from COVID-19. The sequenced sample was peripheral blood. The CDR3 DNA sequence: TGTGCCAGCAGCTCCCGGGACACCGCGGAGACCCAGTACTTC. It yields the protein CASSSRDTAETQYF.